This T cell receptor beta chain was sequenced for a study of shared clonotypes between healthy human individuals. This clone was seen more than once but under ten times. V was trimmed by 5 bases and J by 8 bases, leaving 18 bases between them. The CDR3 covers 15 residues. CDR1 is PRHDT, CDR2 FYEKMQ, per germline (reference sequence). CD45RA+ naive and CD45RA-negative memory subsets were separated from CD4+ cells. TCRdb's copy holds only in-frame clones and misses some; the assay was immunoSEQ multiplex PCR. The profile shows 150,000 to 200,000 clones, 60% to 75% of them singletons. The V call is TRBV13, the J call TRBJ1-4; TRBD1 might be the D (6 bases). The clonotype was recovered from a man aged 30 to 39 in good health. The sample consisted of memory CD4+ T cells sorted from blood. Subset given: CD45RA-negative fraction. As DNA, the CDR3 is TGTGCCAGCAGCCAACCACAGGGAAGAGGGGAAAAACTGTTTTTT. Translating gives CASSQPQGRGEKLFF.